Listed below are T cell receptor beta chains from one sample, sequenced in a study of PD-1 blockade in classical Hodgkin lymphoma. Data came from immunoSEQ multiplex PCR; TCRdb stores just in-frame clones and leaves some out. The data contain 84,000 or so clones, around nine tenths of them singletons. Sequences were derived from peripheral blood mononuclear cells (PBMCs), sampled before the second cycle of nivolumab. The receptors derive from a human donor with classical Hodgkin lymphoma. CDR3s include the opening cysteine and the closing phenylalanine or tryptophan. Each record gives: J gene, D gene, V gene, clone size, CDR3 protein, CDR3 DNA. The D gene is left open where the match is weak. The listing skips clone size in some rows; elsewhere it reads once, few, many or a size class.

J: TRBJ2-5; D: .; V: TRBV18; size: .; CDR3: CASCSGEAETQYF; DNA: TGTGCCAGCTGTTCAGGGGAGGCAGAGACCCAGTACTTC
J: TRBJ1-1; D: .; V: TRBV11-3; size: few; CDR3: CASSFSGNTEAFF; DNA: TGTGCCAGCAGCTTCTCTGGTAACACTGAAGCTTTCTTT
J: TRBJ2-2; D: .; V: TRBV21-1; size: few; CDR3: CASFKGTGELFF; DNA: TGTGCCAGTTTCAAGGGGACCGGGGAGCTGTTTTTT
J: TRBJ2-3; D: TRBD2; V: TRBV5-1; size: .; CDR3: CASSGGLAGADTQYF; DNA: TGCGCCAGCAGTGGTGGGCTAGCGGGAGCAGATACGCAGTATTTT
J: TRBJ1-5; D: TRBD1; V: TRBV6-5; size: .; CDR3: CASRTGVDQPQHF; DNA: TGTGCCAGCAGAACAGGGGTCGATCAGCCCCAGCATTTT
J: TRBJ2-7; D: TRBD1; V: TRBV5-6; size: .; CDR3: CASSPTGGYYEQYF; DNA: TGTGCCAGCAGCCCGACAGGGGGTTATTACGAGCAGTACTTC
J: TRBJ2-3; D: TRBD2; V: TRBV7-9; size: .; CDR3: CASSRTSSTDTQYF; DNA: TGTGCCAGCAGCCGGACTAGCTCCACAGATACGCAGTATTTT
J: TRBJ2-5; D: TRBD1; V: TRBV18; size: once; CDR3: CASSPSGQANKETQYF; DNA: TGTGCCAGCTCACCTTCAGGACAGGCCAACAAAGAGACCCAGTACTTC
J: TRBJ2-1; D: .; V: TRBV10-1; size: .; CDR3: CASSESWRYNEQFF; DNA: TGCGCCAGCAGTGAGTCCTGGAGATACAATGAGCAGTTCTTC
J: TRBJ2-3; D: .; V: TRBV7-6; size: .; CDR3: CASSSNQGSTDTQYF; DNA: TGTGCCAGCAGCTCAAACCAAGGAAGCACAGATACGCAGTATTTT
J: TRBJ2-7; D: TRBD1; V: TRBV5-4; size: .; CDR3: CASNLRDSPSYEQYF; DNA: TGTGCCAGCAACTTACGGGACAGCCCGTCATACGAGCAGTACTTC
J: TRBJ1-5; D: TRBD1; V: TRBV2; size: .; CDR3: CAAVVDRVNQPQHF; DNA: TGTGCCGCTGTAGTCGACAGGGTAAATCAGCCCCAGCATTTT
J: TRBJ1-5; D: .; V: TRBV7-2; size: .; CDR3: CASSRNFGQPQHF; DNA: TGTGCCAGCAGCCGCAATTTTGGTCAGCCCCAGCATTTT
J: TRBJ1-1; D: .; V: TRBV27; size: .; CDR3: CASSPQLMNTEAFF; DNA: TGTGCCAGCAGCCCTCAGCTTATGAACACTGAAGCTTTCTTT
J: TRBJ1-2; D: .; V: TRBV28; size: .; CDR3: CASSFGAGSRYGYTF; DNA: TGTGCCAGCAGTTTCGGTGCAGGGAGTAGGTATGGCTACACCTTC
J: TRBJ2-2; D: .; V: TRBV28; size: .; CDR3: CASRENTGELFF; DNA: TGTGCCAGCCGAGAGAACACCGGGGAGCTGTTTTTT
J: TRBJ2-5; D: .; V: TRBV2; size: .; CDR3: CASSEEVQETQYF; DNA: TGTGCCAGCAGTGAGGAGGTCCAAGAGACCCAGTACTTC
J: TRBJ1-1; D: .; V: TRBV7-2; size: once; CDR3: CASSILREKEAFF; DNA: TGTGCCAGCAGCATCCTCCGGGAGAAAGAAGCTTTCTTT
J: TRBJ2-2; D: TRBD1; V: TRBV19; size: once; CDR3: CASSVTGSGELFF; DNA: TGTGCCAGTAGTGTGACAGGGAGCGGGGAGCTGTTTTTT
J: TRBJ2-1; D: TRBD2; V: TRBV5-6; size: .; CDR3: CASSLVSGSGNEQFF; DNA: TGTGCCAGCAGCTTGGTTAGCGGGAGCGGAAATGAGCAGTTCTTC
J: TRBJ2-7; D: .; V: TRBV21-1; size: .; CDR3: CASRTSGNHSSYEQYF; DNA: TGTGCCAGCAGGACTAGCGGGAACCATAGCTCCTACGAGCAGTACTTC
J: TRBJ1-1; D: .; V: TRBV5-4; size: .; CDR3: CASSYNQRNTEAFF; DNA: TGTGCCAGCAGCTATAATCAGAGGAACACTGAAGCTTTCTTT
J: TRBJ2-7; D: TRBD1; V: TRBV5-1; size: .; CDR3: CASSLASIDRVFSYEQYF; DNA: TGCGCCAGCAGCTTGGCCTCTATTGACAGGGTCTTCTCCTACGAGCAGTACTTC
J: TRBJ1-4; D: .; V: TRBV6-5; size: .; CDR3: CASSYYQGSTNEKLFF; DNA: TGTGCCAGCAGTTACTATCAGGGCTCAACTAATGAAAAACTGTTTTTT
J: TRBJ1-5; D: TRBD1; V: TRBV19; size: .; CDR3: CASSRDRDPLYNNQPQHF; DNA: TGTGCCAGTAGCCGGGACAGGGACCCACTATACAACAATCAGCCCCAGCATTTT
J: TRBJ2-2; D: .; V: TRBV9; size: .; CDR3: CASSGSRQVNTGELFF; DNA: TGTGCCAGCAGCGGTTCCCGACAGGTTAACACCGGGGAGCTGTTTTTT
J: TRBJ2-4; D: TRBD2; V: TRBV10-2; size: .; CDR3: CASIGTSGRGYIQYF; DNA: TGCGCCAGCATTGGGACTAGCGGGAGGGGTTACATTCAGTACTTC
J: TRBJ2-5; D: .; V: TRBV10-3; size: .; CDR3: CAISGWSSEGVGTQYF; DNA: TGTGCCATCAGTGGTTGGAGTAGCGAGGGAGTTGGGACCCAGTACTTC
J: TRBJ2-7; D: .; V: TRBV28; size: .; CDR3: CASSPHRNIPYEQYF; DNA: TGTGCCAGCAGTCCTCACAGGAACATCCCCTACGAGCAGTACTTC
J: TRBJ1-1; D: TRBD1; V: TRBV7-9; size: .; CDR3: CASRGGQGNTEAFF; DNA: TGTGCCAGCAGAGGAGGACAGGGCAACACTGAAGCTTTCTTT
J: TRBJ1-3; D: .; V: TRBV29-1; size: once; CDR3: CSVRDSGNTIYF; DNA: TGCAGCGTTAGGGACTCTGGAAACACCATATATTTT